The T cell receptor beta chain described here comes from a study of molecular identifiers for immune sequencing clone quantification (dated by TCRdb to 2017 to 2018). With regard to the full study: For a replicate experiment, the RNA from either 20,000 or 100,000 naive CD8 T cells was divided into five aliquots, and four of those aliquots went on to sequencing. This methods study used CD8 T cells to benchmark TCR RNA copy counting and molecular-identifier clustering-based TCR repertoire sequencing (MIDCIRS).

This clonotype was picked up many times. It has no known antigen specificity. No much larger clonotype is one base removed from it; base qualities were not supplied. Receptor libraries were prepared by PCR. Data came from an Illumina HiSeq 4000. Bulk TCR libraries were generated as previously described, with the TCR primers listed in Table S5 used. The Qiagen AllPrep DNA/RNA kit was used to purify total RNA. Reads from multiple sequencing runs of the same library were pooled before analysis. On the authors' methods: Reads were retained only if the reads had an exact TCR constant sequence, and the retained reads were trimmed to 150 nt and grouped according to their 12-nt molecular barcodes. Reads in each barcode group were sub-clustered using a 15% Levenshtein threshold, and a quality-weighted consensus sequence was built for each RNA molecule. Non-functional sequences were excluded, and lower-count sequences lying one edit away from another sequence were also excluded. Based on fitting two negative binomial distributions, any barcode sub-cluster with under 20% of the maximum read count was discarded. The public reads were reprocessed in TCRdb via fastp at Q25 and MiXCR, keeping in-frame beta chains. Records with the same CDR3 protein are collapsed into one entry carrying the most frequent genes and DNA. The V and J calls were determined by TCRdb, not by the authors. The sample profile shows 300,000 to 400,000 distinct CDR3 sequences; about 21% of them were found once. The leading ten clones occupy 0.81% of the sample.

The paper's findings and limits, for the study overall: When barcode sub-clustering was omitted, TCR diversity was inflated by chimeric consensus sequences, with chimeras reaching as high as 47%. Highly expanded clone sizes could be underestimated because identical TCR molecules may share a barcode. Modeling gave about 3.2 recovered TCR RNA copies per cell versus approximately 11 by digital PCR, implying roughly 28% capture efficiency. Spiked-in Jurkat TCR RNA equivalent to a single cell was reported to be detectable even among some 910,000 naive CD8 T cells. In CMV-specific effector cells, clones with more than 20 RNA copies contained over 99% of molecules, whereas in naive cells such clones contained under 1% of molecules. The naive libraries included spiked-in Jurkat TCR RNA (roughly 11 copies' worth), and this RNA is not part of the donor repertoire.

Reading the germline V gene gives CDR1 MDHEN and CDR2 SYDVKM. From the cysteine through the phenylalanine, the CDR3 covers 16 amino acids. CDR3 DNA is the only sequence kept; it has 48 bases, read in frame from the first base. V lost 5 bases and J lost 1 base, and the count of bases not matched to a germline gene is 5. Libraries of naive CD8 T cells were generated from roughly 21,000 to 960,000 sorted cells, with 10%, 30% or 50% of the purified RNA used. Naive CD8 T cells, defined as CD8+CD4-CCR7+CD45RA+, were FACS-sorted into RLT Plus buffer on a BD FACSAria II. To test detection sensitivity, Jurkat RNA equivalent to ten TCR copies was spiked into samples of roughly 18,000-1,000,000 naive CD8 T cells. Enrichment of CD8 T cells was performed with RosetteSep CD8+ T Cell Enrichment Cocktail and Ficoll-Paque, after which ACK red cell lysis was carried out.

The sequenced sample was naive CD8+ T cells from blood, with Jurkat cell RNA spiked in. Sample cell subset or site, as interpreted from the label and publication: FACS-sorted CD8+CD4-CCR7+CD45RA+ naive T cells. The origin of this receptor is a human donor in good health. Some libraries in this study had Jurkat cell RNA spiked in. The rearranged segments are TRBV28 and TRBJ2-7, with 13 bases aligning to TRBD2. The DNA sequence reads TGTGCCAGCAGTCCGGGACTAGCGGGGCCGTCCTACGAGCAGTACTTC. This translates into CASSPGLAGPSYEQYF.